This T cell receptor (beta chain) was recorded in a study of T-cell reconstitution after alpha-beta-depleted transplantation in children. Using unique molecular identifiers, the investigators prepared the TCRbeta library. TCRdb analysed the PCR reads with MiXCR anew, one entry per CDR3 protein. The repertoire holds around 360,000 distinct CDR3 sequences, with approximately 10% as singletons. Germline lookup yields CDR1 LGHDT and CDR2 YNNKEL (reference sequence). With 8 bases removed from V and 6 bases from J, the gap between germline ends came to 20 bases. CDR3 size: 15 residues. This clonotype was sampled from a human donor who donated a stem cell graft to a child with acute lymphoblastic leukemia. The material was PBMCs from the stem cell graft donor, obtained from the stem cell graft. This chain joins TRBV3-1 and TRBJ2-1; TRBD1 is a possible D gene (6 bases). This chain's CDR3 is CASCLRTEAANEQFF. The CDR3 DNA reads as TGTGCCAGCTGCTTACGGACAGAAGCCGCCAATGAGCAGTTCTTC.